Following are 9 T cell receptor beta chains from one sample sequenced in a study of CD8 T cells in ankylosing spondylitis. TCRdb recomputed calls from the 5' RACE reads with MiXCR, one row per CDR3 protein. The data show around 300,000 distinct CDR3 sequences, under 25% seen once. The specimen sequenced was blood, either unsorted or a sorted T cell fraction (not recorded which). Every receptor here comes from a female donor with ankylosing spondylitis or in good health (not recorded which).

The gene calls are TRBV5-1 and TRBJ2-1; 8 bases fit TRBD2. This CDR3 comprises 16 residues. J gave up 0 bases and V 4 bases, and 6 bases lay outside the gene matches. The germline V gene has CDR1 SGHRS and CDR2 YFSETQ. CDR3 loop: CASSLKRESSYNEQFF. CDR3 DNA: TGCGCCAGCAGCCTGAAGCGGGAGAGCTCCTACAATGAGCAGTTCTTC.

V and J are TRBV19 and TRBJ2-1, with D possibly matching TRBD2 (6 bases). V lost 9 bases and J lost 7, with 10 bases in between. This CDR3 region has 11 residues. Germline values: CDR1 LNHDA, CDR2 SQIVND (reference sequence). The CDR3 sequence is CASRLVNEQFF. CDR3 nucleotide sequence: TGTGCCAGCCGACTAGTGAATGAGCAGTTCTTC.

This clonotype has at least ten counts. The V and J genes are TRBV20-1 and TRBJ2-7, with TRBD2 matching over 13 bases. This CDR3 is 15 amino acids long. The germline V gene has CDR1 DFQATT and CDR2 SNEGSKA (reference sequence). J gave up 6 bases and V 3 bases, and 8 bases lay outside the gene matches. In DNA form, the CDR3 reads TGCAGTGCTAGGTATCTGAGACTAGCGGGAGGCGAGCAGTACTTC. Translation: CSARYLRLAGGEQYF.

This clonotype was recorded at least ten times. The chain couples TRBV29-1 to TRBJ2-1, with no clear D. The ends were cut back, 3 bases at V and 2 bases at J, with 5 bases in the middle. CDR1 SQVTM and CDR2 ANQGSEA come from the germline V gene. This CDR3 has 12 amino acids. CDR3 residues: CSVDKTYNEQFF. The CDR3, as DNA: TGCAGCGTTGATAAAACCTACAATGAGCAGTTCTTC.

The rearrangement uses TRBV20-1 and TRBJ2-6; weak D call: TRBD2 (6 bases). V shed 5 bases and J shed 2 bases, with 13 bases lying between them. This CDR3 has 15 amino acids. Looked up from germline, CDR1 is DFQATT and CDR2 is SNEGSKA (reference sequence). This CDR3 is CSAGRGSAGANVLTF. The CDR3 DNA is TGCAGTGCTGGCCGGGGGTCGGCTGGGGCCAACGTCCTGACTTTC.

In its sample, this clonotype was seen a few times. The chain has TRBV9 and TRBJ2-1, with 10 bases identical to TRBD2. Germline lookup yields CDR1 SGDLS and CDR2 YYNGEE. The CDR3 loop spans 17 amino acids. V lost 0 bases, J lost 7 bases, and 10 bases stayed unmatched. Here the CDR3 DNA reads TGTGCCAGCAGCGTAGGGACTAGCGGCCCGAGAGGGAATGAGCAGTTCTTC. Protein sequence: CASSVGTSGPRGNEQFF.

This chain uses TRBV28 with TRBJ2-5; perhaps TRBD2 as D (5 bases). V shed 6 bases and J shed 3 bases, with 11 bases lying between them. This CDR3 contains 13 residues. Germline V gene lookup returns CDR1 MDHEN and CDR2 SYDVKM. The CDR3 nucleotides read TGTGCCAGCAGGCGAGTGCGGGAAGAGACCCAGTACTTC. Its translation is CASRRVREETQYF.

This clonotype has a handful of counts. The chain employs TRBV15 and TRBJ2-5, with TRBD1 identical over 10 bases. The V segment lost 6 bases and the J segment 4 bases; nucleotides outside the gene matches: 11. The germline CDR1 and CDR2 sequences are LNHNV and YYDKDF (reference sequence). The CDR3 covers 16 residues. CDR3 region: CATRPLGDRGGETQYF. DNA of the CDR3: TGTGCCACCAGGCCCCTGGGGGACAGGGGAGGAGAGACCCAGTACTTC.

This clonotype appeared a few times. The genes are TRBV7-2 and TRBJ2-1; D is ambiguous. V lost 4 bases and J 8 bases, leaving 12 bases between the germline ends. Per the germline V gene, CDR1 is SGHTA and CDR2 is FQGNSA. The CDR3 covers 13 residues. The CDR3 DNA follows: TGTGCCAGCAGCTACGATAGTATCTATGAGCAGTTCTTC. Protein product: CASSYDSIYEQFF. The entire variable domain, with the rest obtained from reference TRBV7-2 and TRBJ2-1, is as follows: GAGVSQSPSNKVTEKGKDVELRCDPISGHTALYWYRQSLGQGLEFLIYFQGNSAPDKSGLPSDRFSAERTGGSVSTLTIQRTQQEDSAVYLCASSYDSIYEQFFGPGTRLTVL.